This entry lists 25 T cell receptor beta chains sequenced from one sample in a study of blood T cells in healthy people across ages. A second PCR, run for roughly 7 to 12 cycles, used a sample-barcoded 5' primer plus a J-beta primer mix. From the 5' RACE reads, TCRdb called clonotypes with MiXCR, one entry per CDR3 protein. Among 1.4 million to 1.5 million distinct CDR3 sequences listed, roughly 45% were seen once. Sequencing input: blood. The receptors here all came from a woman under 30 in good health.

At least ten counts were recorded for this clonotype. The chain couples TRBV29-1 to TRBJ2-3; TRBD1 agrees at 7 bases. The V segment lost 3 bases and the J segment 9 bases; nucleotides outside the gene matches: 9. The CDR3 runs 13 residues. CDR1 is SQVTM, CDR2 ANQGSEA, per germline. The CDR3 sequence: CSVDPPQGITQYF. CDR3 in DNA: TGCAGCGTTGACCCACCACAGGGGATCACGCAGTATTTT.

V usage is TRBV10-3 and J usage is TRBJ2-2; the D call may be TRBD1 or TRBD2 (5 bases each). The CDR3 spans 15 residues. Trimming pared 4 bases from V and 0 bases from J, leaving 9 bases between. Germline V lookup: CDR1 ENHRY, CDR2 SYGVKD. CDR3 sequence: CAISVRGPNTGELFF. For the CDR3, the DNA is TGTGCCATCAGTGTGAGGGGTCCGAACACCGGGGAGCTGTTTTTT.

V gene TRBV12-3 or TRBV12-4 combines with J gene TRBJ2-7, with D perhaps TRBD2 (6 bases). Trimming took off 1 base at V and 3 bases at J, with 13 bases between the two ends. The CDR3 sequence is 15 residues long. The CDR3 region is CASSLEGGVRYEQYF. In nucleotides, the CDR3 is TGTGCCAGCAGTTTAGAGGGCGGGGTTCGCTACGAGCAGTACTTC.

V usage is TRBV20-1 and J usage is TRBJ2-5; 7 nucleotides agree with TRBD1. V gave up 5 bases and J gave up 5 bases; unmatched junction bases: 8. There are 13 residues in the CDR3. Per germline, CDR1 DFQATT and CDR2 SNEGSKA (reference sequence). The CDR3 is CSASTGSGETQYF. Written as DNA, the CDR3 is TGCAGTGCTTCGACAGGGTCTGGGGAGACCCAGTACTTC.

Only a few counts were recorded for this clonotype. The chain joins TRBV27 to TRBJ2-3; possibly TRBD2 for D (6 bases). The V gene lost 5 bases and the J gene lost 2 bases, with 8 bases spanning the gap. The CDR3 loop spans 13 amino acids. Germline CDR1 is MNHEY and CDR2 is SMNVEV (reference sequence). CDR3 residues: CASSTSYTDTQYF. The CDR3 region has the DNA TGTGCCAGCAGTACTAGCTACACAGATACGCAGTATTTT.

The rearrangement uses TRBV10-3 and TRBJ2-5; the D gene is possibly TRBD2 (5 bases). V shed 5 bases and J shed 3 bases, with 7 bases lying between them. CDR1 ENHRY and CDR2 SYGVKD come from the germline V gene. CDR3 length equals 12 residues. The DNA of the CDR3 is TGTGCCATCAGTTCGCGGGAAGAGACCCAGTACTTC. Amino acids: CAISSREETQYF.

This clonotype has more than one count but fewer than ten. This clone may be a read error of a much larger clone one base away. The chain combines TRBV5-1 with TRBJ2-1; D is undetermined. With the DNA end fitting TRBJ2-7 better, the J assignment may be wrong. The CDR3 spans 14 residues. Germline values: CDR1 SGHRS, CDR2 YFSETQ. CDR3 in amino acids: CASSLGGPRNEQYF. CDR3 coding DNA: TGCGCCAGCAGCTTGGGTGGGCCCAGGAATGAGCAGTACTTC.

CDR3 coding DNA: TGCGCCAGCAGCCTCCGGGGGTACACTGAAGCTTTCTTT. Protein: CASSLRGYTEAFF. The rearrangement joins TRBV4-1 to TRBJ1-1; D possibly corresponds to TRBD1 (5 bases). V lost 4 bases and J lost 3, with 9 bases in between. Germline CDR1 and CDR2: MGHRA and YSYEKL. The length of the CDR3 is 13 residues.

The J gene is TRBJ1-2, the V gene TRBV3-1; tentatively, D is TRBD1 (6 bases). The CDR3 is made up of 19 amino acids. CDR1 LGHDT and CDR2 YNNKEL come from the germline V gene (reference sequence). The V end was cut by 5 bases, the J end by 3 bases, with 28 bases between. The CDR3 protein is CASSMRPGDHVLSDYGYTF. The CDR3 coding sequence is TGTGCCAGCAGCATGAGACCAGGGGACCACGTTTTATCGGACTATGGCTACACCTTC.

This sequence joins TRBV28 and TRBJ1-1; no clear D. Germline values: CDR1 MDHEN, CDR2 SYDVKM. Trimming removed 7 bases at V and 4 bases at J, with 16 bases between. CDR3 length: 14 residues. The CDR3 DNA follows: TGTGCCAGCAAATACGGGCCGGGATTCACTGAAGCTTTCTTT. Its translation is CASKYGPGFTEAFF.

The genes are TRBV7-2 and TRBJ2-1; 11 bases line up with TRBD2. This CDR3 spans 14 amino acids. The germline V gene has CDR1 SGHTA and CDR2 FQGNSA. The trim removed 3 bases at V and 5 bases at J, leaving 0 bases unmatched. CDR3 in amino acids: CASSFSGRDNEQFF. The CDR3 nucleotides are TGTGCCAGCAGCTTTAGCGGGAGGGACAATGAGCAGTTCTTC.

The CDR3 protein is CASSQEKGLLSDTQYF. The DNA of the CDR3 is TGTGCCAGCAGCCAAGAAAAGGGCCTCCTGTCGGATACGCAGTATTTT. This sequence joins TRBV14 and TRBJ2-3, with D unclear. The CDR3 covers 16 residues. Germline V CDR1 and CDR2: SGHDN, FVKESK. Deletions cut 0 bases from V and 6 bases from J, with 16 bases between.

The genes are TRBV4-1 and TRBJ1-5, with D possibly being TRBD1 (5 bases). Germline V lookup: CDR1 MGHRA, CDR2 YSYEKL. The CDR3 extends over 14 amino acids. V lost 0 bases to trimming and J lost 5 bases, with 8 bases between them. CDR3 sequence reads: CASSQDSRDQPQHF. As DNA, the CDR3 is TGCGCCAGCAGCCAAGATTCCAGGGATCAGCCCCAGCATTTT.

This chain links TRBV25-1 with TRBJ1-4; D not resolved. CDR1 MGHDK and CDR2 SYGVNS come from the germline V gene. Deletions cut 1 base from V and 10 bases from J, with 4 bases between. This CDR3 contains 11 residues. The CDR3 bases are TGTGCCAGCAGTGAATTCGGAAAACTGTTTTTT. Translating gives CASSEFGKLFF.

Only a few counts were recorded for this clonotype. This chain uses TRBV12-3 or TRBV12-4 with TRBJ2-1, with D uncertain. The CDR3 spans 15 residues. Trimming removed 5 bases at V and 0 bases at J, with 11 bases between. The CDR3: CASSPFGGSYNEQFF. CDR3 coding DNA: TGTGCCAGCAGTCCCTTTGGTGGCTCCTACAATGAGCAGTTCTTC.

The CDR3 DNA is TGCGCCAGCAGCGGCGGGACTAGCGGGAGGGTTGGCACAGATACGCAGTATTTT. Amino acid sequence: CASSGGTSGRVGTDTQYF. The V gene is TRBV5-1, the J gene TRBJ2-3; 16 nucleotides agree with TRBD2. J gave up 1 base and V 4 bases, and 6 bases lay outside the gene matches. The CDR3 is 18 residues long. CDR1 and CDR2 (germline): SGHRS, YFSETQ.

The V gene is TRBV20-1, the J gene TRBJ2-1, with unresolved D. The CDR3 extends over 14 amino acids. Trimming took 5 bases from V and 4 from J, leaving 15 bases between them. CDR1 is DFQATT and CDR2 is SNEGSKA in the germline V gene (reference sequence). DNA for the CDR3: TGCAGTGCTTCCCCGGCCTTAACTTACAATGAGCAGTTCTTC. Encoded protein: CSASPALTYNEQFF.

V is TRBV7-9 and J is TRBJ1-5; 7 nucleotides agree with TRBD1. Germline V gives CDR1 SEHNR, CDR2 FQNEAQ (reference sequence). The trim removed 0 bases at V and 5 bases at J, leaving 7 bases unmatched. The CDR3 length is 16 residues. The CDR3 DNA is TGTGCCAGCAGCTTAGCAGAGACAGGGAGGGATCAGCCCCAGCATTTT. Translating it yields CASSLAETGRDQPQHF.

The chain joins TRBV6-1 to TRBJ1-5; perhaps TRBD1 as D (5 bases). CDR3 length: 13 amino acids. CDR1 is MNHNS, CDR2 SASEGT, per germline. V was pared by 7 bases and J by 5 bases, with 12 bases between. Here the CDR3 DNA reads TGTGCCAGCACGAGGGGACCGGATCAGCCCCAGCATTTT. Translation: CASTRGPDQPQHF.

This clonotype was seen only a few times. The chain recombines TRBV7-8 with TRBJ1-5; TRBD1 matches at 9 bases. J lost 7 bases, V lost 0 bases, and 10 bases had no gene match. Germline assignment: CDR1 SGHVS and CDR2 FQNEAQ. The CDR3 extends over 17 amino acids. The DNA for the CDR3 is TGTGCCAGCAGCTTAGCCGGGACAGGGATTTTACGACAGCCCCAGCATTTT. Translating gives CASSLAGTGILRQPQHF.

This clonotype was picked up a small number of times. The CDR3 DNA reads as TGCAGCGCCGGAGGGGGGAACACTGAAGCTTTCTTT. Protein: CSAGGGNTEAFF. The rearrangement joins TRBV29-1 to TRBJ1-1; possibly TRBD1 for D (6 bases). Germline values: CDR1 SQVTM, CDR2 ANQGSEA. The V gene lost 7 bases and the J gene lost 1 base, with 10 bases spanning the gap. This CDR3 spans 12 amino acids.

In this sample, this clonotype turned up many times. The chain uses TRBV6-1 and TRBJ2-7; TRBD1 is a possible D gene (5 bases). This CDR3 comprises 14 residues. CDR1 is MNHNS and CDR2 is SASEGT in the germline V gene. The V gene lost 4 bases and the J gene lost 0 bases, with 10 bases spanning the gap. CDR3 sequence: CASSVGQGSYEQYF. DNA of the CDR3: TGTGCCAGCAGTGTGGGGCAGGGCTCCTACGAGCAGTACTTC.

The chain has TRBV20-1 and TRBJ2-1, with 8 bases aligning to TRBD2. Unmatched junction bases numbered 11, after V lost 0 bases and J lost 4 bases. The germline gives CDR1 DFQATT, CDR2 SNEGSKA (reference sequence). This CDR3 contains 17 residues. The CDR3 nucleotides are TGCAGTGCTAGAGATCCGACTAGCGTGGAAACTTACAATGAGCAGTTCTTC. Its translation is CSARDPTSVETYNEQFF.

This clonotype appeared a few times. The J gene is TRBJ2-7, the V gene TRBV4-2; the D gene is possibly TRBD1 (5 bases). V was pared by 0 bases and J by 3 bases, with 12 bases between. The CDR3 extends over 15 amino acids. Germline V gene sequence: CDR1 LGHNA, CDR2 YNFKEQ. The CDR3 reads CASSQDVGLFYEQYF. The CDR3 nucleotides read TGTGCCAGCAGCCAAGATGTGGGGCTCTTCTACGAGCAGTACTTC.

This chain connects TRBV6-2 or TRBV6-3 to TRBJ1-2; no firm D call. The V end was cut by 5 bases, the J end by 4 bases, with 17 bases between. This CDR3 has 15 residues. Per the germline V gene, CDR1 is MNHEY and CDR2 is SVGEGT. CDR3 sequence (DNA): TGTGCCAGCAGTGATCAGAGCCGACTAGGCTATGGCTACACCTTC. This gives the protein CASSDQSRLGYGYTF.